The 10 T cell receptor beta chains reported below all come from one sample, sequenced in a study of blood T cell repertoires in COVID-19. Generated by immunoSEQ multiplex PCR, the TCRdb table keeps only in-frame clones and is missing some. The table records 180,000 or so clones, around 86% of them present only once. Sequencing was carried out using peripheral blood. The receptor set was obtained from a woman of 80 years or more in a cohort sampled during active or convalescent COVID-19.

This chain links TRBV12-3 or TRBV12-4 with TRBJ1-6, with D hard to call. CDR3 length equals 13 residues. V was clipped by 4 bases and J by 8 bases, with 9 bases between them. In DNA, the CDR3 is TGTGCCAGCAGTTCCATACGGTATTCACCCCTCCACTTT. As protein: CASSSIRYSPLHF.

This rearrangement joins TRBV7-9 to TRBJ2-5; a weak D match, TRBD2 (5 bases). Deletions cut 3 bases from V and 5 bases from J, with 10 bases between. Germline values: CDR1 SEHNR, CDR2 FQNEAQ (reference sequence). The CDR3 is 13 residues long. CDR3 DNA sequence: TGTGCCAGCAGCTTGTGGCTAGCCGAGACCCAGTACTTC. It is translated as CASSLWLAETQYF.

V and J are TRBV4-1 and TRBJ1-2, with 7 bases lining up with TRBD1. CDR3 length: 15 residues. Per germline, CDR1 MGHRA and CDR2 YSYEKL. Unmatched junction bases numbered 8, after V lost 0 bases and J lost 7 bases. CDR3 in amino acids: CASSQDPQGVSGYTF. As DNA, the CDR3 is TGCGCCAGCAGCCAAGATCCCCAGGGGGTGAGTGGCTACACCTTC.

This clone was seen once. The CDR3 region has the DNA TGTGCCTGGAGTGACCTGGACAGGGGCTCCAATCAGCCCCAGCATTTT. This sequence encodes CAWSDLDRGSNQPQHF. This chain links TRBV30 with TRBJ1-5; 9 bases align to TRBD1. V was pared by 1 base and J by 3 bases, with 7 bases of the junction left unmatched. Germline CDR1 and CDR2: GTSNPN and SVGIG (reference sequence). This CDR3 has 16 amino acids.

The chain joins TRBV9 to TRBJ2-7; maybe TRBD1 (5 bases). V dropped 0 bases and J dropped 4 bases, with 11 bases sitting between them. CDR1 and CDR2 from the germline V gene are SGDLS and YYNGEE. There are 14 residues in the CDR3. The CDR3 DNA reads as TGTGCCAGCAGCGTAGACAGGTGGGGTTACGAGCAGTACTTC. Protein sequence: CASSVDRWGYEQYF.

V gene TRBV7-2 combines with J gene TRBJ2-2; TRBD1 aligns across 7 bases. The CDR3 is 16 amino acids. Germline V lookup: CDR1 SGHTA, CDR2 FQGNSA. With V trimmed by 4 bases and J by 5 bases, 10 bases remained unmatched. CDR3: CASSSTALTGTGELFF. The DNA of the CDR3 is TGTGCCAGCAGCTCCACAGCCCTGACAGGGACCGGGGAGCTGTTTTTT.

Of note for this clone: At the DNA level, this CDR3 is encoded by other sequences in the same sample as well. The chain is built from TRBV11-2 and TRBJ1-2; D not certain. Germline assignment: CDR1 SGHAT and CDR2 FQNNGV. The CDR3 length is 11 residues. The V end lost 5 bases, the J end lost 2 bases, and 3 bases lay between the germline ends. CDR3 sequence reads: CASSSNYGYTF. The CDR3 DNA reads as TGTGCCAGCAGCAGCAACTATGGCTACACCTTC.

The sample holds one count of this clone. The chain combines TRBV12-3 or TRBV12-4 with TRBJ1-1; D not resolved. V was clipped by 3 bases and J by 4 bases, with 6 bases between them. This CDR3 contains 12 residues. The CDR3 loop reads CASSLAGTEAFF. The DNA for the CDR3 is TGTGCCAGCAGTTTGGCGGGCACTGAAGCTTTCTTT.

This chain joins TRBV10-3 and TRBJ2-7; 9 bases match TRBD1. The CDR3 contains 13 residues. With 6 bases clipped from V and 5 bases from J, the junction kept 5 bases outside the gene matches. The germline gives CDR1 ENHRY, CDR2 SYGVKD. DNA for the CDR3: TGTGCCATCAGCAGACAGGGGGGACACGAGCAGTACGTC. Amino acids: CAISRQGGHEQYV.

This chain connects TRBV3-1 (or the pseudogene TRBV3-2) to TRBJ2-5; D may be TRBD2 (7 bases). V lost 0 bases, J lost 0 bases, and 17 bases lay in between. Germline CDR1 and CDR2: LGHDT and YNNKEL (reference sequence). This CDR3 is built from 18 residues. The CDR3 DNA follows: TGTGCCAGCAGCCAAGAGGTCCCTAGGGGGGGATACCAAGAGACCCAGTACTTC. This encodes CASSQEVPRGGYQETQYF.